These 29 T cell receptor beta chains were sequenced from one sample in a study of T cells in localized non-small cell lung cancer. Produced via immunoSEQ multiplex PCR; TCRdb's table is partial and in-frame only. The sample records 50,000 to 55,000 clones, approximately 80% being singletons. Sequencing was performed on peripheral blood mononuclear cells, taken before any cancer treatment. The receptors stem from a man aged 35 to 69 with stage III lung adenocarcinoma.

This chain uses TRBV11-2 with TRBJ2-7; possible D gene TRBD1, 6 bases. CDR3 length equals 15 residues. Germline values: CDR1 SGHAT, CDR2 FQNNGV. V lost 7 bases, J lost 8 bases, and 24 bases lay in between. The CDR3 DNA is TGTGCCAGCACCATTAGACAGGCAAGCCTCTCCAAGCAGTACTTC. Amino acids: CASTIRQASLSKQYF.

This clone appeared once. The chain employs TRBV19 and TRBJ1-1, with 8 bases identical to TRBD1. Unmatched junction bases numbered 8, after V lost 2 bases and J lost 3 bases. This CDR3 is built from 16 residues. Germline V gives CDR1 LNHDA, CDR2 SQIVND (reference sequence). Here the CDR3 DNA reads TGTGCCAGTAGTATAAGCCTTGGACAGGGCTACACTGAAGCTTTCTTT. This encodes CASSISLGQGYTEAFF.

This chain uses TRBV9 with TRBJ2-3; the match to TRBD2 covers 9 bases. After removal of 3 bases from V and 4 bases from J, the junction contained 6 bases not matched to a gene. Per germline, CDR1 SGDLS and CDR2 YYNGEE. This CDR3 is 15 amino acids long. CDR3 in amino acids: CASSEAGGPPDTQYF. CDR3 in DNA: TGTGCCAGCAGCGAAGCGGGAGGCCCCCCAGATACGCAGTATTTT.

The chain uses TRBV14 and TRBJ2-5; possible D gene TRBD2, 6 bases. The CDR3 is 13 residues long. Germline lookup yields CDR1 SGHDN and CDR2 FVKESK. V was trimmed by 7 bases and J by 4 bases, leaving 13 bases between them. CDR3 in amino acids: CASTLQAGETQYF. The CDR3 coding sequence is TGTGCCAGCACCCTCCAAGCGGGAGAGACCCAGTACTTC.

The V gene is TRBV11-3, the J gene TRBJ2-1; the D gene is possibly TRBD2 (5 bases). The germline V gene has CDR1 SGHNT and CDR2 YENEEA. CDR3 size: 17 residues. Trimming took 3 bases from V and 3 from J, leaving 18 bases between them. CDR3 residues: CASSFSSALGGYNEQFF. CDR3 in DNA: TGTGCCAGCAGCTTCAGTAGCGCCCTAGGAGGCTACAATGAGCAGTTCTTC. Full variable domain (missing parts from reference TRBV11-3 and TRBJ2-1): EAGVVQSPRYKIIEKKQPVAFWCNPISGHNTLYWYLQNLGQGPELLIRYENEEAVDDSQLPKDRFSAERLKGVDSTLKIQPAELGDSAVYLCASSFSSALGGYNEQFFGPGTRLTVL.

The CDR3 region has the DNA TGTGCCAGCAGTGCGGGGGGACTTCTTAGTAAACGGGAGACCCAGTACTTC. Protein product: CASSAGGLLSKRETQYF. This chain connects TRBV2 to TRBJ2-5; TRBD2 matches at 7 bases. The V and J ends lost 4 bases and 5 bases, in that order; junction bases with no gene match: 16. The CDR3 has 17 residues. Germline V gene lookup returns CDR1 SNHLY and CDR2 FYNNEI.

The chain carries TRBV18 and TRBJ2-1; D could derive from TRBD1 or TRBD2 (5 bases each). There are 14 residues in the CDR3. V was shortened by 2 bases and J by 4 bases, with 9 bases between the two germline ends. Germline V gives CDR1 KGHSH, CDR2 LQKENI. DNA of the CDR3: TGTGCCAGCTCACCAAGGGACGCTTACAATGAGCAGTTCTTC. Its protein is CASSPRDAYNEQFF.

CDR3 bases: TGTGCCAGCAGCGTAGAGGGGACAGGAGATACGCAGTATTTT. Translation gives CASSVEGTGDTQYF. V usage is TRBV9 and J usage is TRBJ2-3; 8 nucleotides agree with TRBD1. The V segment lost 0 bases and the J segment 5 bases; nucleotides outside the gene matches: 2. From germline, CDR1 is SGDLS and CDR2 YYNGEE. CDR3 size: 14 residues.

The V and J genes are TRBV10-3 and TRBJ2-2; 11 bases map to TRBD2. CDR3 length: 14 residues. Germline V lookup: CDR1 ENHRY, CDR2 SYGVKD. V dropped 5 bases and J dropped 4; count of bases not matched to a gene: 0. Here the CDR3 reads CAISTSGGTGELFF. The CDR3 DNA sequence: TGTGCCATCAGTACTAGCGGGGGCACCGGGGAGCTGTTTTTT.

V is TRBV9 and J is TRBJ1-2; no clear D gene. V was shortened by 5 bases and J by 2 bases, with 4 bases between the two germline ends. Germline assignment: CDR1 SGDLS and CDR2 YYNGEE. The CDR3 covers 11 residues. CDR3 residues: CASRGNYGYTF. CDR3 bases: TGTGCCAGCAGGGGAAACTATGGCTACACCTTC.

There are a few counts of this clone. V and J are TRBV6-5 and TRBJ2-7; TRBD2 agrees at 7 bases. With V trimmed by 5 bases and J by 4 bases, 8 bases remained unmatched. CDR1 and CDR2 from the germline V gene are MNHEY and SVGAGI. CDR3 size: 14 residues. CDR3 DNA sequence: TGTGCCAGCAGTACCGGGACTACTTTATACGAGCAGTACTTC. Protein sequence: CASSTGTTLYEQYF.

The rearrangement uses TRBV28 and TRBJ1-5, with a weak D call TRBD1 (5 bases). V lost 5 bases and J lost 8, with 10 bases in between. Germline assignment: CDR1 MDHEN and CDR2 SYDVKM. This CDR3 has 12 residues. The CDR3 region is CASSNWGEPQHF. The CDR3 coding sequence is TGTGCCAGCAGTAACTGGGGGGAGCCCCAGCATTTT.

This clone was seen a single time. The V and J genes are TRBV19 and TRBJ2-5, with 11 bases identical to TRBD2. The V gene's germline CDR1 is LNHDA and CDR2 SQIVND (reference sequence). This CDR3 contains 16 residues. V lost 3 bases, J lost 4 bases, and 7 bases stayed unmatched. CDR3 nucleotide sequence: TGTGCCAGTAGTATCCAGCTAGCGGGAGGCGGAGAGACCCAGTACTTC. It encodes CASSIQLAGGGETQYF.

The chain carries TRBV9 and TRBJ1-1; the D is unclear. CDR3 length: 13 residues. V gave up 3 bases and J gave up 1 base, with 7 bases separating them. Germline CDR1 reads SGDLS; CDR2 reads YYNGEE. The CDR3 DNA sequence: TGTGCCAGCAGCGGAGGGAGGAACACTGAAGCTTTCTTT. Its protein product is CASSGGRNTEAFF.

The chain recombines TRBV5-8 with TRBJ1-2, with D unclear. Germline CDR1 is SGHTS and CDR2 is YDEGEE. The CDR3 spans 14 residues. The V and J ends lost 4 bases and 6 bases respectively, with 16 bases between them. The CDR3 here is CASSLLAGGDGYTF. The CDR3 DNA reads TGTGCCAGCAGCCTATTGGCAGGAGGAGATGGCTACACCTTC.

This chain uses TRBV11-3 with TRBJ2-3; 8 bases are shared with TRBD2. The CDR3 has 15 residues. The ends lost 4 bases at V and 2 bases at J; junction bases unmatched: 5. Germline-derived CDR1 and CDR2 are SGHNT and YENEEA. The CDR3 DNA is TGTGCCAGCAGCTCCGGGCGGGGGGTCACAGATACGCAGTATTTT. It translates to CASSSGRGVTDTQYF.

This clone turned up a few times. The gene calls are TRBV5-6 and TRBJ1-5, with D possibly TRBD1 on 5 matching bases. Germline lookup yields CDR1 SGHDT and CDR2 YYEEEE. The CDR3 length is 16 residues. Trimming removed 3 bases at V and 2 bases at J, with 15 bases between. As DNA, the CDR3 is TGTGCCAGCAGCTCGTTTAGGGGAGAGGGCAATCAGCCCCAGCATTTT. It specifies CASSSFRGEGNQPQHF.

For the CDR3, the DNA is TGCAGCGTTGGGCTAGCGGGACACGGGAACGAGCAGTACTTC. Translation: CSVGLAGHGNEQYF. The chain recombines TRBV29-1 with TRBJ2-7; 9 nucleotides agree with TRBD2. J was trimmed by 5 bases and V by 4 bases; bases with no gene match: 9. From germline, CDR1 is SQVTM and CDR2 ANQGSEA. This CDR3 has 14 amino acids.

The V and J genes are TRBV5-1 and TRBJ2-5, with D unclear. The CDR3 contains 13 residues. Trimming shortened V by 4 bases and J by 0 bases, and 7 bases separated the two germline ends. Germline CDR1 and CDR2: SGHRS and YFSETQ. The CDR3 DNA reads TGCGCCAGCAGCCCCTGGGACCAAGAGACCCAGTACTTC. Translation: CASSPWDQETQYF.

The count of this clone is one. The chain carries TRBV7-9 and TRBJ2-5; D is undetermined. The V end lost 3 bases, the J end lost 5 bases, and 4 bases lay between the germline ends. The CDR3 is 11 amino acids. Germline-derived CDR1 and CDR2 are SEHNR and FQNEAQ (reference sequence). CDR3 nucleotide sequence: TGTGCCAGCAGCTTGTCGGAGACCCAGTACTTC. The encoded protein is CASSLSETQYF.

This rearrangement joins TRBV29-1 to TRBJ2-1, with 7 bases that match TRBD1. The length of the CDR3 is 14 residues. Germline V gene data show CDR1 as SQVTM and CDR2 as ANQGSEA. The V segment lost 4 bases and the J segment 3 bases; nucleotides outside the gene matches: 6. CDR3 in DNA: TGCAGCGTTGGCCGGGACAGAAACTACAATGAGCAGTTCTTC. This sequence encodes CSVGRDRNYNEQFF.

This clone was found a few times. The rearrangement links TRBV29-1 to TRBJ2-3; D gene unclear. Germline-derived CDR1 and CDR2 are SQVTM and ANQGSEA. Trimming pared 6 bases from V and 2 bases from J, leaving 3 bases between. The CDR3 contains 10 residues. The CDR3 spells CSVATDTQYF. CDR3 coding DNA: TGCAGCGTAGCCACAGATACGCAGTATTTT.

This clone has a single count. The J gene is TRBJ2-2, the V gene TRBV29-1, with 10 bases aligning to TRBD2. This CDR3 comprises 16 residues. Trimming took 6 bases from V and 7 from J; bases not matched to a gene: 14. The germline V gene has CDR1 SQVTM and CDR2 ANQGSEA. The CDR3 loop is CSVGEREGRRIGELFF. CDR3 DNA sequence: TGCAGCGTCGGGGAGCGGGAGGGCCGAAGAATCGGGGAGCTGTTTTTT.

V and J are TRBV11-3 and TRBJ1-1, with D uncertain. V was shortened by 1 base and J by 0 bases, with 9 bases between the two germline ends. The CDR3 length is 15 residues. In germline, CDR1 is SGHNT, CDR2 YENEEA. The CDR3 spells CASSLGPGLNTEAFF. The CDR3 DNA sequence: TGTGCCAGCAGCTTAGGCCCGGGATTGAACACTGAAGCTTTCTTT.

This clone has only a few counts. The genes are TRBV10-3 and TRBJ1-3; 7 positions agree with TRBD1. V lost 6 bases to trimming and J lost 4 bases; unmatched junction nucleotides: 6. CDR1 and CDR2 from the germline V gene are ENHRY and SYGVKD. The CDR3 totals 14 residues. The CDR3 sequence is CAISTTGDGNTIYF. CDR3 DNA sequence: TGTGCCATCAGCACTACAGGGGACGGAAACACCATATATTTT.

This clone has a single count. This chain's CDR3 is CASSEERSLSTF. DNA for the CDR3: TGTGCCAGCAGTGAAGAACGCAGCTTGTCCACCTTC. The chain employs TRBV2 and TRBJ1-2, with no clear D. The CDR3 consists of 12 residues. V gave up 1 base and J gave up 13 bases, with 13 bases separating them. The germline gives CDR1 SNHLY, CDR2 FYNNEI.

The V and J genes are TRBV29-1 and TRBJ2-7; D not certain. The CDR3 runs 11 residues. Germline V gives CDR1 SQVTM, CDR2 ANQGSEA. Trimming left V 4 bases short and J 6 bases short, with 10 bases between. The CDR3 nucleotides read TGCAGCGTTGTTTTCTGGACCGAGCAGTACTTC. Protein sequence: CSVVFWTEQYF.

This chain connects TRBV18 to TRBJ1-2; D might be TRBD1 (5 bases). The CDR3 has 13 residues. Trimming shortened V by 3 bases and J by 8 bases, and 13 bases separated the two germline ends. Per the germline V gene, CDR1 is KGHSH and CDR2 is LQKENI. Here the CDR3 reads CASSPSRVKGYTF. CDR3 sequence (DNA): TGTGCCAGCTCACCTTCCAGGGTAAAGGGCTACACCTTC.

The rearrangement joins TRBV19 to TRBJ2-5; D tentatively fits TRBD1 or TRBD2 (6 bases each). Trimming cost V 6 bases and J 5 bases, with 16 bases left between them. CDR3 length: 14 residues. Germline V lookup: CDR1 LNHDA, CDR2 SQIVND (reference sequence). The CDR3 DNA is TGTGCCAGTAGCCAACAACTAGGGGGGGAGACCCAGTACTTC. Translated, it gives CASSQQLGGETQYF.